The clone carrying this T cell receptor (beta chain) was found many times. Its target is unknown. This CDR3 has 14 residues. Germline loops: CDR1 KGHDR, CDR2 SFDVKD. Trimming took 4 bases from V and 1 from J, leaving 9 bases between them. TCRdb fed the 5' RACE reads into MiXCR, producing one record per CDR3 protein. The sample yields about 810,000 distinct CDR3 sequences, around 12% seen once. With no exceptions, donors were healthy Caucasians. This record comes from a study of identical twins. Study-level points and caveats: There were fewer insertions in abundant cord blood beta clonotypes, but memory repertoires showed no such pattern. In beta out-of-frame sequences, the excess sharing between twins was weaker.

This same sample was also taken into another study, of yellow fever vaccine responses in identical twins.

Sample: PBMCs. The V gene is TRBV24-1, the J gene TRBJ1-2; TRBD1 might be the D (6 bases). The clonotype comes from a woman aged 18 to 35 in good health. The CDR3 DNA reads as TGTGCCACCAGTGACTGGGACATTAACTATGGCTACACCTTC. Its translation is CATSDWDINYGYTF.